The present T cell receptor (beta chain) was sequenced within a study of cytomegalovirus exposure and HLA in healthy donors. A multiplex PCR was run with 60 Vbeta primers and 13 Jbeta primers. Generated by immunoSEQ multiplex PCR, the TCRdb table keeps only in-frame clones and is missing some. The table has 200,000 to 250,000 clones, 75% to 90% seen once. V dropped 3 bases and J dropped 3; count of bases not matched to a gene: 7. Per germline, CDR1 SGHTA and CDR2 FQGNSA. CDR3 size: 16 residues. The clonotype comes from a woman under 30 in good health and CMV-seronegative. The chain joins TRBV7-2 to TRBJ2-3; 9 positions agree with TRBD2. Sequenced: PBMCs. CDR3 sequence reads: CASSFQTSGTTDTQYF. CDR3 coding DNA: TGTGCCAGCAGCTTCCAGACTAGCGGAACTACAGATACGCAGTATTTT.